This T cell receptor (beta chain) was recorded in a study of blood T cell repertoires in COVID-19 (TCRdb year 2020). A note on the overall study: Samples covering the acute and convalescent phases of COVID-19 were provided by collaborators in the United States, Italy and Spain. The material from the prospective study consisted of cDNA or gDNA derived from T cells, B-cell-depleted T cells, or PBMCs. The dataset comprised deeply sampled blood TCRbeta repertoires from subjects exposed to, actively infected with, or recovered from COVID-19. The repertoires were made available in a free public database intended to serve as a resource for research on the immune response to SARS-CoV-2. Samples were obtained from the ongoing ImmuneRACE study (first 160 participants) and from about 1,300 subjects provided by 6 global collaborators. A de-identified subject ID, COVID-19 status, age in years and sex were almost always included in the sample metadata. HLA class I and class II types, where available, came from metadata supplied by the sample provider rather than from assay-based typing. What the work shows at the level of the full study, not this receptor alone: Clinical and demographic metadata were provided uncurated, with the amount varying by source and participant.

TCRbeta CDR3 regions were amplified from genomic DNA by means of the immunoSEQ Assay, a bias-controlled multiplex PCR. In the paper's pipeline: Within the assay, amplification of reference gene primers was used to estimate how many nucleated cells each sample contained. To quantify the absolute abundance of each unique TCRbeta CDR3 rearrangement, sequence reads were collapsed and filtered. For each sample, productive Simpson clonality was calculated by taking the square root of Simpson's diversity index across productive rearrangements. TCRdb's version of the immuneACCESS table is confined to in-frame rearrangements and falls short of the full clone set. An unresolved V gene accounts for under half of the shortfall where checked; the remainder is of unknown origin. From that table come the V and J calls and clone size; the DNA was used to work out D and trimming. The sample yields about 300,000 clones; around 86% were counted once. Over 1% of the sample goes to the ten largest clones.

Collaborating institutions collected whole blood in K2EDTA tubes following their own protocols. For TCRbeta analysis, collaborator samples were shipped as frozen whole blood, as isolated PBMCs, or as DNA extracted from either sample type. Concerning this clone: Its antigen is currently not known. Nothing much larger sits one base from this clone, and base qualities are not available.

The sequencing input was peripheral blood. The sequence was obtained from a man aged 65 to 85 with acute or convalescent COVID-19.

The DNA reads TGCGCCAGCAGCTTAGGCCAGGAGGGGGAGACCCAGTACTTC. Its translation is CASSLGQEGETQYF. The sequence links TRBV5-1 to TRBJ2-5; TRBD2 could be the D gene, as 6 bases match. The germline V gene sets CDR1 to SGHRS and CDR2 to YFSETQ. Cut back by 2 bases and 5 bases, the V and J ends lie 13 bases apart. The CDR3, from cysteine to phenylalanine, totals 14 residues. The entry retains the CDR3 DNA only, 42 bases that are in frame from base 1.